This T cell receptor (beta chain) came from a study of T cells in Graves' hyperthyroidism and ophthalmopathy. The study's findings and limits: Ophthalmopathy could be told apart from stable hyperthyroidism with a 13 V-J model.

The sample holds many counts of this clonotype. What it binds is not known. The blood sample predates any ophthalmopathy symptoms, coming from first hyperthyroidism diagnosis. Out of over 9 ml of fresh peripheral blood came the PBMCs. In germline, CDR1 is MNHNS, CDR2 SASEGT. Trimming took off 1 base at V and 0 bases at J, with 9 bases between the two ends. The CDR3 totals 15 residues. Amplified TCR beta CDR3 regions came from RNA transcripts. The primer set for the first-round RT-PCR of the TCR CDR3 was HTBI. One entry per CDR3 protein results from TCRdb running MiXCR on the multiplex PCR reads. Seen here are 350,000 to 450,000 distinct CDR3 sequences, about 15% observed once, and the top ten hold approximately 33%.

Input material: blood. This TCR came from a woman aged 25 to 39 with Graves' hyperthyroidism that later progressed to Graves' ophthalmopathy. The chain combines TRBV6-1 with TRBJ1-2; D uncertain. In DNA form, the CDR3 reads TGTGCCAGCAGTGAAGTGGGCAGAGCTAACTATGGCTACACCTTC. It yields the protein CASSEVGRANYGYTF.